This TCR beta chain was captured by sequencing in a study of spatial heterogeneity in lung cancer. Sample time point: sample taken at primary tumor resection. Germline lookup yields CDR1 LGHNT and CDR2 FRNRAP. There are 14 residues in the CDR3. The V and J ends lost 6 bases and 3 bases, in that order; junction bases with no gene match: 5. Whole-study results and caveats: Ubiquitous expanded tumor TCRs were observed in blood more at resection than follow-up.

To note about this clonotype: Its antigen remains unknown.

Every TCR cDNA molecule carried a tag that served as a unique molecular identifier. Each CDR3 protein gets one entry after TCRdb re-called the 5' RACE reads with MiXCR. Of about 44,000 distinct CDR3 sequences listed, around 13% are singletons. The sample here was PBMCs, taken at surgery. This clonotype was sampled from a male donor with early-stage non-small cell lung cancer. The chain uses TRBV12-5 and TRBJ1-5, with 7 bases matching TRBD1. The CDR3 reads CASGKGQFNQPQHF. In DNA form, the CDR3 reads TGTGCTAGTGGCAAGGGACAGTTCAATCAGCCCCAGCATTTT.